Below are 4 T cell receptor beta chains sequenced from a single sample in a study of T cells in Graves' hyperthyroidism and ophthalmopathy. Template material for amplifying TCR beta CDR3 regions consisted of RNA transcripts. In the first-round RT-PCR of the TCR CDR3, the HTBI primer set was used. MiXCR, applied by TCRdb to the multiplex PCR reads, yields one record per CDR3 protein. The repertoire holds roughly 300,000 distinct CDR3 sequences, with about 25% as singletons. Sequences were obtained from blood. These receptors all come from a man between 35 and 55 years old with Graves' hyperthyroidism that later progressed to Graves' ophthalmopathy.

The genes are TRBV28 and TRBJ2-7, with unresolved D. Germline CDR1 is MDHEN and CDR2 is SYDVKM. V lost 5 bases to trimming and J lost 3 bases, with 14 bases between them. The length of the CDR3 is 14 residues. The CDR3 nucleotides are TGTGCCAGCAGTATGGAAGGGTTTGGCTACGAGCAGTACTTC. Translated, it gives CASSMEGFGYEQYF.

At least ten counts were recorded for this clonotype. This sequence joins TRBV12-3 or TRBV12-4 and TRBJ2-5, with 8 bases lining up with TRBD2. The CDR3 spans 14 residues. The ends lost 8 bases at V and 3 bases at J; junction bases unmatched: 8. The CDR3 sequence: CASRRGGREETQYF. CDR3 DNA sequence: TGTGCCAGCCGCCGGGGGGGGCGGGAAGAGACCCAGTACTTC.

This clonotype was seen at least ten times. This sequence joins TRBV4-1 and TRBJ1-1; 9 nucleotides match TRBD1. The CDR3 totals 16 residues. V lost 1 base, J lost 4 bases, and 7 bases stayed unmatched. Per germline, CDR1 MGHRA and CDR2 YSYEKL. The CDR3 nucleotides are TGCGCCAGCAGCCAAGGACAGGGGGGGCTGGGCACTGAAGCTTTCTTT. It specifies CASSQGQGGLGTEAFF.

This clonotype was seen many times. The rearrangement uses TRBV5-1 and TRBJ2-7, with 8 bases identical to TRBD1. Germline V CDR1 and CDR2: SGHRS, YFSETQ. The CDR3 length is 16 residues. V gave up 2 bases and J gave up 0 bases; unmatched junction bases: 7. CDR3 in DNA: TGCGCCAGCAGCTTCGGGACAGGCCAATACTCCTACGAGCAGTACTTC. It specifies CASSFGTGQYSYEQYF.